The clone carrying this T cell receptor beta chain came up a few times. Its antigen is not known. In building TCR beta libraries, iRepertoire HTBI primers were used together with Arm-PCR of CDR3 regions. TCRdb reprocessed the multiplex PCR reads via MiXCR and lists one record per CDR3 protein. The sample consists of 500,000 or so distinct CDR3 sequences, 15% to 20% of them appearing once. This sample is part of a study of regulatory T cells in long-lasting Graves disease. Study results and caveats: Clonotypes that were public and shared totalled fewer than 3,500 in persistent patients versus around 1,000 in new patients.

V gave up 6 bases and J gave up 3 bases, with 7 bases separating them. Germline assignment: CDR1 DFQATT and CDR2 SNEGSKA (reference sequence). The CDR3 is 11 amino acids. Time point here: newly diagnosed GD, antithyroid drugs for less than 3 months. Construction of the TCR library relied on RNA isolated from PBMCs. Staff took approximately 10 milliliters of peripheral blood and put it into EDTA tubes. This same sample was also part of a study on T cells in Graves' hyperthyroidism and ophthalmopathy. As that report states: Hyperthyroidism was newly diagnosed in patients aged 18 to 65 (duration under 2 months).

The receptor comes from a man aged 40-49 years with Graves disease. The sequences come from peripheral blood mononuclear cells (PBMCs), collected at new diagnosis, from a patient treated with antithyroid drugs. The chain recombines TRBV20-1 with TRBJ2-3; D unresolved. The CDR3 loop is CSAWWTDTQYF. Written as DNA, the CDR3 is TGCAGTGCCTGGTGGACAGATACGCAGTATTTT.